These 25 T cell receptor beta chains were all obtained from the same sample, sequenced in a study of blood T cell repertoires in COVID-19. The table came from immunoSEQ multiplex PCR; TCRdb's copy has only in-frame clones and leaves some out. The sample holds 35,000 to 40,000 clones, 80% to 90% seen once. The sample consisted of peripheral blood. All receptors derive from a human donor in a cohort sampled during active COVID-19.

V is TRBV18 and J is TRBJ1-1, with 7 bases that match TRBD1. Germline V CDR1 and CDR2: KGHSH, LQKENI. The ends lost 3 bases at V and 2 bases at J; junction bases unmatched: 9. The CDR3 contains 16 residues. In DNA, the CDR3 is TGTGCCAGCTCACCTCCCCAAACAGGGGCCAACACTGAAGCTTTCTTT. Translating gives CASSPPQTGANTEAFF. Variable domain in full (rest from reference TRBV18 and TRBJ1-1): NAGVMQNPRHLVRRRGQEARLRCSPMKGHSHVYWYRQLPEEGLKFMVYLQKENIIDESGMPKERFSAEFPKEGPSILRIQQVVRGDSAAYFCASSPPQTGANTEAFFGQGTRLTVV.

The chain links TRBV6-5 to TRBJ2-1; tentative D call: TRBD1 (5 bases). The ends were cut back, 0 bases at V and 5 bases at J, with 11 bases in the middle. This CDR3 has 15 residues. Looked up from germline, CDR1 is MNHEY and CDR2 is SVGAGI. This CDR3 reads CASSYSGQENNEQFF. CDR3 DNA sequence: TGTGCCAGCAGTTACTCGGGGCAGGAAAACAATGAGCAGTTCTTC.

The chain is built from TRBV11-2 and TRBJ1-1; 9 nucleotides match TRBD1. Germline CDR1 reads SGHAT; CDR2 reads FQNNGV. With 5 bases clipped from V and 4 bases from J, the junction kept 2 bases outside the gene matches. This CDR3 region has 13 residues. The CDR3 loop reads CASSATGGTEAFF. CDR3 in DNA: TGTGCCAGCAGCGCGACAGGGGGCACTGAAGCTTTCTTT.

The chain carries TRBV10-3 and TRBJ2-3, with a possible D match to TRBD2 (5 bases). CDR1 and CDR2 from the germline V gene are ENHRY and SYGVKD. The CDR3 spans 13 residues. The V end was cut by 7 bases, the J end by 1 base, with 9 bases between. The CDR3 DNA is TGTGCCATCAAGCCCGGGGGCACAGATACGCAGTATTTT. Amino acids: CAIKPGGTDTQYF.

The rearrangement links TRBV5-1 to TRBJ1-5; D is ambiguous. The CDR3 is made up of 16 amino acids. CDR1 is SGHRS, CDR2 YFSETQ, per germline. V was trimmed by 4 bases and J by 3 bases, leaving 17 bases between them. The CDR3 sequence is CASSLQRHRDNQPQHF. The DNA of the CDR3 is TGCGCCAGCAGCCTCCAGCGACATCGGGACAATCAGCCCCAGCATTTT.

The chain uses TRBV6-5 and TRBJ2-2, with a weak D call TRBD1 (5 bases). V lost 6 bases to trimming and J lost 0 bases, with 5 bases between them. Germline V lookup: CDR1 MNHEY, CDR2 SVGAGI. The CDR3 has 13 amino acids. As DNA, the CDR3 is TGTGCCAGCAGGGGGCCGAACACCGGGGAGCTGTTTTTT. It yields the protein CASRGPNTGELFF.

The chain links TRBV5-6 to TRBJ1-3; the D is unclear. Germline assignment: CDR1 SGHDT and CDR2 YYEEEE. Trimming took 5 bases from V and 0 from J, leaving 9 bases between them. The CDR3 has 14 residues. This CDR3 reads CASSYYISGNTIYF. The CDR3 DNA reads TGTGCCAGCAGTTACTATATCTCTGGAAACACCATATATTTT.

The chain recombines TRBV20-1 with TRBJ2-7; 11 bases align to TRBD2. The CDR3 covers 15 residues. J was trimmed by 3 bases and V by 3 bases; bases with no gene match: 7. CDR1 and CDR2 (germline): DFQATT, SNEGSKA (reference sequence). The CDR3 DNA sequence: TGCAGTGCTAGTCCTAGCGGGAGGCTTCTCTACGAGCAGTACTTC. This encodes CSASPSGRLLYEQYF.

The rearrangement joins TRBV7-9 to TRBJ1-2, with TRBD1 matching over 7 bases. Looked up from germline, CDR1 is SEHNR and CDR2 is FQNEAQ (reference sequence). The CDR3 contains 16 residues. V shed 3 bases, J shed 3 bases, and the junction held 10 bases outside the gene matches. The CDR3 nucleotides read TGTGCCAGCAGCTTTACTTCGACAGGGAAGGACTATGGCTACACCTTC. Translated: CASSFTSTGKDYGYTF.

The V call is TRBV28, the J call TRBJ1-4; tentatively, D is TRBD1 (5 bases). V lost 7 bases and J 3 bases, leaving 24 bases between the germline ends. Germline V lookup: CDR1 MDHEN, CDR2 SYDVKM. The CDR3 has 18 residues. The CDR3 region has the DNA TGTGCCAGCACCTCCTTCGGGGCCATTTTAGCGGCTAATGAAAAACTGTTTTTT. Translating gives CASTSFGAILAANEKLFF.

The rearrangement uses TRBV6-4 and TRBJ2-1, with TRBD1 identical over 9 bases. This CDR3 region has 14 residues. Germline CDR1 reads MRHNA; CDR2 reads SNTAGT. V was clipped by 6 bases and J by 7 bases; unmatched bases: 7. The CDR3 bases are TGTGCCAGCAGCCCGGGACAGGGAAAGAATGAGCAGTTCTTC. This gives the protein CASSPGQGKNEQFF.

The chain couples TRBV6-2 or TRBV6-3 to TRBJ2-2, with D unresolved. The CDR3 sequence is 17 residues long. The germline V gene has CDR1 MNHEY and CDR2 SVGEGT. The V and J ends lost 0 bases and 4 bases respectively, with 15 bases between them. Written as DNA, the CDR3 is TGTGCCAGCAGTTACTCGATTTCTACTCGAAGCACCGGGGAGCTGTTTTTT. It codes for CASSYSISTRSTGELFF.

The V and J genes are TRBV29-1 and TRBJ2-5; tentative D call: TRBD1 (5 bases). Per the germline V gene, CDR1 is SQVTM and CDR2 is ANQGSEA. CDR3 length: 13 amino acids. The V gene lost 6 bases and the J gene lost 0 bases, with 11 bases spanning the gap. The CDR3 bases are TGCAGCGTAAGGGGCTTGTACCAAGAGACCCAGTACTTC. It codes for CSVRGLYQETQYF.

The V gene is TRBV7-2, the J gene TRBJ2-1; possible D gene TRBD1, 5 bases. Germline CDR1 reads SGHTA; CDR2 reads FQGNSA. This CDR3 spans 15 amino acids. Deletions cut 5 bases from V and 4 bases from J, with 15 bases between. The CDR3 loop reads CASSPKGQLYNEQFF. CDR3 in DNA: TGTGCCAGCAGCCCAAAGGGGCAGCTATACAATGAGCAGTTCTTC.

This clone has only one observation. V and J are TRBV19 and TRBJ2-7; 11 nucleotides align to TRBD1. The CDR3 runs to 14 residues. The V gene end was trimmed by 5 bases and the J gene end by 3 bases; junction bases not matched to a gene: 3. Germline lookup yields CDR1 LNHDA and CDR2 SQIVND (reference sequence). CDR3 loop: CASSWTGGGYEQYF. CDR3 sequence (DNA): TGTGCCAGTAGTTGGACAGGGGGCGGCTACGAGCAGTACTTC.

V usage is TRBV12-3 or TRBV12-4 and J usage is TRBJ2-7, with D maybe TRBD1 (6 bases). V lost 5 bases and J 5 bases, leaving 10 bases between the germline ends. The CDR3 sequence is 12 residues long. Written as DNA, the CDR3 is TGTGCCAGCAGTCCCGGACAGAACGAGCAGTACTTC. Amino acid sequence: CASSPGQNEQYF.

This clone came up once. CDR3 sequence reads: CATSRDTASKHEQFF. The CDR3 region has the DNA TGTGCCACCAGCAGAGATACGGCTAGCAAACATGAGCAGTTCTTC. This sequence joins TRBV15 and TRBJ2-1; tentatively, D is TRBD2 (5 bases). The CDR3 runs 15 residues. Germline V gives CDR1 LNHNV, CDR2 YYDKDF (reference sequence). V dropped 0 bases and J dropped 8 bases, with 14 bases sitting between them.

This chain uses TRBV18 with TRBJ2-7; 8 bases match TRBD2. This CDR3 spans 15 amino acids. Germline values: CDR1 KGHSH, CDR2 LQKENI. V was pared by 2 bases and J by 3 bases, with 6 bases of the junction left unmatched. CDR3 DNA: TGTGCCAGCTCACCAGTTAGCGGGGACCTCTACGAGCAGTACTTC. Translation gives CASSPVSGDLYEQYF.

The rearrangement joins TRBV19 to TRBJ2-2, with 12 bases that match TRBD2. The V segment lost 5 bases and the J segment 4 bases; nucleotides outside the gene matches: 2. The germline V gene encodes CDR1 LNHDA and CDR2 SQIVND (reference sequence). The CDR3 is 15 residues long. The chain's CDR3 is CASSLLAGGTGELFF. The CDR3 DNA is TGTGCCAGTAGTCTACTAGCGGGGGGCACCGGGGAGCTGTTTTTT.

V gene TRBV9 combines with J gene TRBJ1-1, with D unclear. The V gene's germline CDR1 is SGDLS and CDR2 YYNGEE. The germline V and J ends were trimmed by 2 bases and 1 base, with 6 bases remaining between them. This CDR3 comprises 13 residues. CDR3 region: CASSVGPNTEAFF. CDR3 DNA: TGTGCCAGCAGCGTGGGCCCGAACACTGAAGCTTTCTTT.

The CDR3: CASGSIWGGHNEQFF. In nucleotides, the CDR3 is TGTGCTAGTGGTTCCATCTGGGGGGGACACAATGAGCAGTTCTTC. The chain links TRBV12-5 to TRBJ2-1; 7 nucleotides match TRBD2. Germline CDR1 and CDR2: LGHNT and FRNRAP. This CDR3 contains 15 residues. The trim removed 4 bases at V and 5 bases at J, leaving 8 bases unmatched.

The CDR3 loop reads CASHEGGDPSYNEQFF. As DNA, the CDR3 is TGCGCCAGTCATGAGGGGGGGGACCCTTCCTACAATGAGCAGTTCTTC. The chain combines TRBV5-1 with TRBJ2-1; D is possibly TRBD2 (7 bases). There are 16 residues in the CDR3. The V end lost 8 bases, the J end lost 1 base, and 19 bases lay between the germline ends. Per the germline V gene, CDR1 is SGHRS and CDR2 is YFSETQ. Drawing the rest from reference TRBV5-1 and TRBJ2-1, the complete variable domain is KAGVTQTPRYLIKTRGQQVTLSCSPISGHRSVSWYQQTPGQGLQFLFEYFSETQRNKGNFPGRFSGRQFSNSRSEMNVSTLELGDSALYLCASHEGGDPSYNEQFFGPGTRLTVL.

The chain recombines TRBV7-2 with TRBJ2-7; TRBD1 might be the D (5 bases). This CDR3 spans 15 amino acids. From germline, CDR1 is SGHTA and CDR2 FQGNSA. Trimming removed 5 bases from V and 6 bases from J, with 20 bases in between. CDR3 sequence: CASSPFRKGPGEQYF. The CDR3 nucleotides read TGTGCCAGCAGCCCCTTTCGAAAGGGGCCGGGCGAGCAGTACTTC.

The CDR3 sequence is CASSPPTGVGYTF. For the CDR3, the DNA is TGTGCCAGCTCACCACCAACAGGGGTAGGCTACACCTTC. This chain connects TRBV18 to TRBJ1-2; 7 bases line up with TRBD1. With V trimmed by 0 bases and J by 8 bases, 3 bases remained unmatched. Germline assignment: CDR1 KGHSH and CDR2 LQKENI. The CDR3 has 13 residues.

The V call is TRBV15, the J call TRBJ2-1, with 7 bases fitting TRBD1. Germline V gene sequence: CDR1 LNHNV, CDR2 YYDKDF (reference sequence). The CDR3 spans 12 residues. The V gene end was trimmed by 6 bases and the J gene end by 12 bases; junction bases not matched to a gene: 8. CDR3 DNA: TGTGCCACCAGTCCGACAGGGTCTAGGCAGTTCTTC. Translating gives CATSPTGSRQFF.